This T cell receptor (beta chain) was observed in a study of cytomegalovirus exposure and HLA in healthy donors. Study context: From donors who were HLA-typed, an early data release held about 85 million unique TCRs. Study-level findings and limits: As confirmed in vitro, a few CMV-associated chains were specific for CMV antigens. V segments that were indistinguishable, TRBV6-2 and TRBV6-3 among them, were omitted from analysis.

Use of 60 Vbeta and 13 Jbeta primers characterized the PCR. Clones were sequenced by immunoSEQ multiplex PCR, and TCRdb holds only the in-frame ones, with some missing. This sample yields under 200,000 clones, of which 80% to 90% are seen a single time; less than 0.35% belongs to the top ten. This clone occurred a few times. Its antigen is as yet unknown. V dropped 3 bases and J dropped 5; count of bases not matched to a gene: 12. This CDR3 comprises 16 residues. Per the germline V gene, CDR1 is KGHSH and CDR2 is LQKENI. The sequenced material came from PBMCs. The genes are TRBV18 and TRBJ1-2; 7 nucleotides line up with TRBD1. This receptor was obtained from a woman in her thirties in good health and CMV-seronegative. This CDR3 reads CASSPLQDRRLYGYTF. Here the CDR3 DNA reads TGTGCCAGCTCACCCCTTCAGGACAGGCGACTGTATGGCTACACCTTC.